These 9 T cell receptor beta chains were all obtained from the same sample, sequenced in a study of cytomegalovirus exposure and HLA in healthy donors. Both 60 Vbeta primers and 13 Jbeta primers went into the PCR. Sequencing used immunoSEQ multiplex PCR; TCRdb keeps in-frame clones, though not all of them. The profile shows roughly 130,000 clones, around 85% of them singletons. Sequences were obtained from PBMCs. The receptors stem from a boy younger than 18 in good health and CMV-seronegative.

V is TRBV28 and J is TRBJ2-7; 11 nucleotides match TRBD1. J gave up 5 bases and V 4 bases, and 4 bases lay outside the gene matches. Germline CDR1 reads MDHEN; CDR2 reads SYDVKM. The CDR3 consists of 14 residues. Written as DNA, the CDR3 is TGTGCCAGCAGTTCCCCGGGACAGGGGGACGAGCAGTACTTC. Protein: CASSSPGQGDEQYF.

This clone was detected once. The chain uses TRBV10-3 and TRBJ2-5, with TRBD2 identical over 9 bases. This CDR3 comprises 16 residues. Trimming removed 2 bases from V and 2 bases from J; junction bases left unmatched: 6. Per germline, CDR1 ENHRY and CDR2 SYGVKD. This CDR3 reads CAISEPGLATQETQYF. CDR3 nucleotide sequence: TGTGCCATCAGTGAGCCGGGACTAGCAACACAAGAGACCCAGTACTTC.

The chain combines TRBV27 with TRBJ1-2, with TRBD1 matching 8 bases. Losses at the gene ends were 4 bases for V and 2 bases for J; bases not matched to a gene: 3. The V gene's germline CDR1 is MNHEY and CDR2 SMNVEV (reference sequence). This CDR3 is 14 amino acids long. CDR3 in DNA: TGTGCCAGCAGTTCCGGACAGGGCAACTATGGCTACACCTTC. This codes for CASSSGQGNYGYTF.

CDR3 nucleotide sequence: TGTGCCAGCAGCTCGGGACTAGCGGGAGCCCGGGATGAGCAGTTCTTC. Encoded protein: CASSSGLAGARDEQFF. The chain joins TRBV7-9 to TRBJ2-1; 14 bases fit TRBD2. After removal of 4 bases from V and 8 bases from J, the junction contained 7 bases not matched to a gene. The V gene's germline CDR1 is SEHNR and CDR2 FQNEAQ (reference sequence). This CDR3 region has 16 residues. Together with reference TRBV7-9 and TRBJ2-1, the CDR3 gives the full variable domain: DTGVSQNPRHKITKRGQNVTFRCDPISEHNRLYWYRQTLGQGPEFLTYFQNEAQLEKSRLLSDRFSAERPKGSFSTLEIQRTEQGDSAMYLCASSSGLAGARDEQFFGPGTRLTVL.

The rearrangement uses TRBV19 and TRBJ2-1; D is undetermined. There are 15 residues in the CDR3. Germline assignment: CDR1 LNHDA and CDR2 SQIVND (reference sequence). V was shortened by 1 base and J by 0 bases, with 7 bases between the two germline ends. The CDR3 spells CASSIVADSYNEQFF. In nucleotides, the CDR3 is TGTGCCAGTAGTATAGTGGCAGACTCCTACAATGAGCAGTTCTTC. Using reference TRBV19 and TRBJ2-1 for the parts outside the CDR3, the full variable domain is DGGITQSPKYLFRKEGQNVTLSCEQNLNHDAMYWYRQDPGQGLRLIYYSQIVNDFQKGDIAEGYSVSREKKESFPLTVTSAQKNPTAFYLCASSIVADSYNEQFFGPGTRLTVL.

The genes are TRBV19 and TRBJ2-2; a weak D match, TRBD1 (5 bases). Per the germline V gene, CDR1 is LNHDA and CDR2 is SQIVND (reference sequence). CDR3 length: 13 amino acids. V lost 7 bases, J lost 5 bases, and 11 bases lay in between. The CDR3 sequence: CASTPRGTGELFF. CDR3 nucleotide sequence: TGTGCCAGTACCCCAAGGGGAACCGGGGAGCTGTTTTTT.

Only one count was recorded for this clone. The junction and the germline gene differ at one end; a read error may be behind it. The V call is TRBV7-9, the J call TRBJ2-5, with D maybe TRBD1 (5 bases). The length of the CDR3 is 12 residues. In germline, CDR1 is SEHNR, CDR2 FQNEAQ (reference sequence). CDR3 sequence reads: CSSSLDQGTQYF. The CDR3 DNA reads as TGTTCCAGCAGCTTAGATCAGGGGACCCAGTACTTC.

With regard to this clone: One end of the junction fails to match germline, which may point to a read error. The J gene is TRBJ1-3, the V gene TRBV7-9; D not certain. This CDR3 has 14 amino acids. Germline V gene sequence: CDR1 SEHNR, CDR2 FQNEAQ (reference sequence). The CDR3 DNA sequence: TGTTCCAGCAGGAGGGCAGATCCTGGAAACACCATATATTTT. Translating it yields CSSRRADPGNTIYF.

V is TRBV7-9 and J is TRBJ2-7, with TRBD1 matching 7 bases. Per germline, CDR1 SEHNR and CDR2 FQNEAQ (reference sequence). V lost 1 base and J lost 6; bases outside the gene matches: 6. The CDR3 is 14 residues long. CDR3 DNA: TGTGCCAGCAGCTTAGAGGAAAGGGGGCTCGAGCAGTACTTC. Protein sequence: CASSLEERGLEQYF.